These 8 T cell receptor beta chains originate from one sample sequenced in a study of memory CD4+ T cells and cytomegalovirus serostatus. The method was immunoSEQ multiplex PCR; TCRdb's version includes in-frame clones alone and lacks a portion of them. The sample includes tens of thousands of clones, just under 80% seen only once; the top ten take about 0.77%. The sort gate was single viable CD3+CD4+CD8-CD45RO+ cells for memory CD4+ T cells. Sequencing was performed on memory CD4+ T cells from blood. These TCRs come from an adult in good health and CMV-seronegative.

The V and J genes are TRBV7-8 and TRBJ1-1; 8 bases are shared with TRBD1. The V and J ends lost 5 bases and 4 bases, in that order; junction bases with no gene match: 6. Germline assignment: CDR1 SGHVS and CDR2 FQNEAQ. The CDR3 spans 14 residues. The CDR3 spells CASSPPGTGTEAFF. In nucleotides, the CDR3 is TGTGCCAGCAGCCCACCCGGGACAGGCACTGAAGCTTTCTTT.

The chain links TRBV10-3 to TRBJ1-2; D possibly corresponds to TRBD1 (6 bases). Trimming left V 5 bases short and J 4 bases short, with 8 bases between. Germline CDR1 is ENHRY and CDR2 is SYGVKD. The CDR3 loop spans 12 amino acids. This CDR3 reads CAISQGSYGYTF. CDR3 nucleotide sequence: TGTGCCATCAGTCAGGGGAGCTATGGCTACACCTTC.

This CDR3 is CAISESPAGDNEQFF. In DNA form, the CDR3 reads TGTGCCATCAGTGAGTCCCCAGCGGGGGACAATGAGCAGTTCTTC. The chain is built from TRBV10-3 and TRBJ2-1; 8 bases align to TRBD2. The CDR3 has 15 residues. Germline V lookup: CDR1 ENHRY, CDR2 SYGVKD. With 0 bases clipped from V and 5 bases from J, the junction kept 3 bases outside the gene matches.

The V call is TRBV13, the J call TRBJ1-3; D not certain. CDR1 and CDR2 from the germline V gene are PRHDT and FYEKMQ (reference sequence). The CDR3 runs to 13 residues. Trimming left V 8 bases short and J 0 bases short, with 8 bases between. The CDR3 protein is CASGTSSGNTIYF. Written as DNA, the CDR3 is TGTGCCAGCGGAACGTCCTCTGGAAACACCATATATTTT.

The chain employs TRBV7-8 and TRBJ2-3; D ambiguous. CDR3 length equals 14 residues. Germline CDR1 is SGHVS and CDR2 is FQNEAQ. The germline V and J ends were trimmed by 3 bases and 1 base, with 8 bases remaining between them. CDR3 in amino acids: CASSFLSGTDTQYF. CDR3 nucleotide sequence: TGTGCCAGCAGCTTCCTGTCAGGCACAGATACGCAGTATTTT.

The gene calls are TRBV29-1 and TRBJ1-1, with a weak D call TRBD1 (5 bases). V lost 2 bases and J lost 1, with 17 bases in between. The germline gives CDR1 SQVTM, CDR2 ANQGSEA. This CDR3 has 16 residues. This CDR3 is CSVESWGRGGNTEAFF. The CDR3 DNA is TGCAGCGTTGAAAGTTGGGGAAGGGGTGGGAACACTGAAGCTTTCTTT.

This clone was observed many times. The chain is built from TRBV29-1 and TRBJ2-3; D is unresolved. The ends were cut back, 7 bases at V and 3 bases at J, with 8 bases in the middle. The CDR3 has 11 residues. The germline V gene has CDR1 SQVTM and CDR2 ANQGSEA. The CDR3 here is CSAERTDTQYF. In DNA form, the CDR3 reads TGCAGCGCTGAGAGGACAGATACGCAGTATTTT.

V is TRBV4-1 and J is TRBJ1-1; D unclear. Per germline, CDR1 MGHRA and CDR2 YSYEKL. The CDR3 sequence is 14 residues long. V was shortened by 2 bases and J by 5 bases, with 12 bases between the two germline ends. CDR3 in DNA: TGCGCCAGCAGCCAAATTTCTGGCGGAACTGAAGCTTTCTTT. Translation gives CASSQISGGTEAFF.